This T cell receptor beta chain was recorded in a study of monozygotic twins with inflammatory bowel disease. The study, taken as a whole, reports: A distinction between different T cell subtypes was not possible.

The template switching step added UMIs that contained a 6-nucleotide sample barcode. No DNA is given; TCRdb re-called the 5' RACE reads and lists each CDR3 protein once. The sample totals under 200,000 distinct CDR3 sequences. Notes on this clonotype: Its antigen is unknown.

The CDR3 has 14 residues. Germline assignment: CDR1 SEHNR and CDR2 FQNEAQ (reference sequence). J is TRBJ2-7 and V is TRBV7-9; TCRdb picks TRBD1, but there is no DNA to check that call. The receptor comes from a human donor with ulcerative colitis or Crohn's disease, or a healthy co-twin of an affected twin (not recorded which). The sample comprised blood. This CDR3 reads CASSPLTHSYEQYF.